The 31 T cell receptor beta chains presented below share a single source sample, sequenced in a study of shared clonotypes between healthy human individuals. CD45RO-negative, CCR7-positively selected cells formed the naive CD8 fraction, excluding terminally differentiated effector memory CD45RA+ cells. Sequencing used immunoSEQ multiplex PCR; TCRdb keeps in-frame clones, though not all of them. The table has about 1,800,000 clones, about 95% seen once. Sequencing used naive CD8+ T cells sorted from blood. These receptors all stem from a man aged 18 to 30 in good health.

The CDR3 sequence is CASSLYAASYTF. The CDR3 coding sequence is TGTGCCAGCAGCCTCTACGCAGCAAGCTACACCTTC. The chain couples TRBV5-5 to TRBJ1-2; D is unclear. CDR3 length equals 12 residues. Germline CDR1 SGHKS, CDR2 YYEKEE (reference sequence). With 4 bases removed from V and 9 bases from J, the gap between germline ends came to 13 bases.

The rearrangement uses TRBV7-9 and TRBJ2-7; 7 bases line up with TRBD1. From germline, CDR1 is SEHNR and CDR2 FQNEAQ (reference sequence). The CDR3 loop spans 15 amino acids. V gave up 2 bases and J gave up 1 base; unmatched junction bases: 5. The CDR3 reads CASSLRTGPSYEQYF. The CDR3 bases are TGTGCCAGCAGCTTACGGACAGGCCCATCCTACGAGCAGTACTTC.

On this clone itself: Other DNA sequences of this sample code for an identical CDR3. J is TRBJ1-1 and V is TRBV6-5; D is ambiguous. The CDR3 consists of 13 residues. CDR1 is MNHEY, CDR2 SVGAGI, per germline. The V end was cut by 0 bases, the J end by 0 bases, with 2 bases between. CDR3 sequence reads: CASSYSVNTEAFF. The DNA of the CDR3 is TGTGCCAGCAGTTACTCAGTGAACACTGAAGCTTTCTTT.

This chain uses TRBV19 with TRBJ2-7; D possibly corresponds to TRBD1 (5 bases). The germline V gene encodes CDR1 LNHDA and CDR2 SQIVND (reference sequence). Trimming cost V 8 bases and J 6 bases, with 14 bases left between them. The CDR3 is 12 amino acids. DNA of the CDR3: TGTGCCAGTGAGGCAGGGTATGGCGAGCAGTACTTC. It translates to CASEAGYGEQYF.

This clone has just one count. The chain's CDR3 is CASSQGSGFTTREQYF. CDR3 in DNA: TGTGCCAGCAGCCAAGGTAGTGGGTTTACTACGCGGGAGCAGTACTTC. The rearrangement links TRBV14 to TRBJ2-7; D gene uncertain. Trimming took off 1 base at V and 7 bases at J, with 20 bases between the two ends. The CDR3 runs 16 residues. Germline V gene lookup returns CDR1 SGHDN and CDR2 FVKESK.

The chain is built from TRBV7-9 and TRBJ2-7, with TRBD1 identical over 9 bases. The CDR3 has 13 residues. Unmatched junction bases numbered 6, after V lost 5 bases and J lost 7 bases. CDR1 is SEHNR and CDR2 is FQNEAQ in the germline V gene (reference sequence). The CDR3 loop is CASSPQGAGEQYF. The CDR3 DNA is TGTGCCAGCAGCCCACAGGGGGCGGGAGAGCAGTACTTC.

The chain recombines TRBV7-9 with TRBJ2-7, with D tentatively TRBD1 (5 bases). V shed 2 bases and J shed 0 bases, with 11 bases lying between them. This CDR3 has 15 residues. Germline loops: CDR1 SEHNR, CDR2 FQNEAQ (reference sequence). The CDR3 DNA reads TGTGCCAGCAGCTTACTGGGGCAGGACTCCTACGAGCAGTACTTC. Translation gives CASSLLGQDSYEQYF.

The V and J genes are TRBV5-4 and TRBJ2-5; TRBD2 matches at 10 bases. The V and J ends lost 1 base and 3 bases, in that order; junction bases with no gene match: 6. Germline lookup yields CDR1 SGHNT and CDR2 YYREEE (reference sequence). There are 16 residues in the CDR3. The CDR3 DNA sequence: TGTGCCAGCAGCTTGTCAGGAAGCGGGGGGGAAGAGACCCAGTACTTC. Residues: CASSLSGSGGEETQYF. Complete variable domain (other parts from reference TRBV5-4 and TRBJ2-5): ETGVTQSPTHLIKTRGQQVTLRCSSQSGHNTVSWYQQALGQGPQFIFQYYREEENGRGNFPPRFSGLQFPNYSSELNVNALELDDSALYLCASSLSGSGGEETQYFGPGTRLLVL.

The genes are TRBV4-1 and TRBJ1-3, with D possibly being TRBD1 (5 bases). Germline V gene sequence: CDR1 MGHRA, CDR2 YSYEKL. Trimming took 2 bases from V and 4 from J, leaving 21 bases between them. The CDR3 is 18 residues long. The DNA for the CDR3 is TGCGCCAGCAGCCAATTGGGATCGGGACGGGCTTTCGGAAACACCATATATTTT. It codes for CASSQLGSGRAFGNTIYF.

The chain joins TRBV6-6 to TRBJ2-1; D might be TRBD2 (6 bases). The germline V gene has CDR1 MNHNY and CDR2 SVGAGI (reference sequence). Trimming shortened V by 4 bases and J by 2 bases, and 15 bases separated the two germline ends. The CDR3 has 16 amino acids. The CDR3 coding sequence is TGTGCCAGCAGTTCGGATCCGGGACTGGCCTACAATGAGCAGTTCTTC. This gives the protein CASSSDPGLAYNEQFF.

This clone occurred once. V usage is TRBV7-9 and J usage is TRBJ2-6, with D unresolved. V was trimmed by 5 bases and J by 2 bases, leaving 13 bases between them. The V gene's germline CDR1 is SEHNR and CDR2 FQNEAQ (reference sequence). This CDR3 is built from 16 residues. CDR3 nucleotides: TGTGCCAGCAGCAATCCAGGCGCCGCTGGGGCCAACGTCCTGACTTTC. Its translation: CASSNPGAAGANVLTF. The entire variable domain, with the rest obtained from reference TRBV7-9 and TRBJ2-6, is as follows: DTGVSQNPRHKITKRGQNVTFRCDPISEHNRLYWYRQTLGQGPEFLTYFQNEAQLEKSRLLSDRFSAERPKGSFSTLEIQRTEQGDSAMYLCASSNPGAAGANVLTFGAGSRLTVL.

The genes are TRBV6-1 and TRBJ2-7; possible D gene TRBD1, 6 bases. Germline CDR1 is MNHNS and CDR2 is SASEGT. Trimming removed 2 bases at V and 5 bases at J, with 13 bases between. This CDR3 comprises 14 residues. CDR3: CASSETGSHNEQYF. The CDR3 nucleotides read TGTGCCAGCAGTGAAACAGGGAGTCACAACGAGCAGTACTTC.

This sequence joins TRBV4-1 and TRBJ2-3; a possible D gene is TRBD2 (6 bases). The CDR3 length is 14 residues. Germline V gene lookup returns CDR1 MGHRA and CDR2 YSYEKL. The germline V and J ends were trimmed by 4 bases and 5 bases, with 13 bases remaining between them. The CDR3 is CASSPFLALDTQYF. The CDR3 nucleotides are TGCGCCAGCAGCCCTTTCCTAGCGTTAGATACGCAGTATTTT.

The gene calls are TRBV9 and TRBJ2-5; 7 bases line up with TRBD2. The CDR3 sequence is 13 residues long. Trimming removed 7 bases from V and 1 base from J; junction bases left unmatched: 4. Germline assignment: CDR1 SGDLS and CDR2 YYNGEE. In DNA, the CDR3 is TGTGCCAGCGAGAGGGAGGGCCAAGAGACCCAGTACTTC. Protein sequence: CASEREGQETQYF. Looking up the rest from reference TRBV9 and TRBJ2-5 gives the full variable domain: DSGVTQTPKHLITATGQRVTLRCSPRSGDLSVYWYQQSLDQGLQFLIQYYNGEERAKGNILERFSAQQFPDLHSELNLSSLELGDSALYFCASEREGQETQYFGPGTRLLVL.

As to this clone: At the DNA level, this CDR3 is encoded by other sequences in the same sample as well. The rearrangement links TRBV9 to TRBJ2-7; D may be TRBD2 (6 bases). Per the germline V gene, CDR1 is SGDLS and CDR2 is YYNGEE. With 2 bases removed from V and 2 bases from J, the gap between germline ends came to 14 bases. The CDR3 consists of 15 residues. The DNA of the CDR3 is TGTGCCAGCAGCGTTGGGCTAGCGCCGACCTACGAGCAGTACTTC. This sequence encodes CASSVGLAPTYEQYF.

The chain joins TRBV6-5 to TRBJ2-7, with D tentatively TRBD1 or TRBD2 (6 bases each). Deletions cut 6 bases from V and 2 bases from J, with 17 bases between. The germline V gene has CDR1 MNHEY and CDR2 SVGAGI. The length of the CDR3 is 15 residues. The CDR3 is CASSETGASTYEQYF. CDR3 DNA sequence: TGTGCCAGCAGCGAGACGGGGGCGTCCACCTACGAGCAGTACTTC.

This clone was seen just once. This sequence joins TRBV9 and TRBJ1-5, with D perhaps matching TRBD1 (5 bases). The CDR3 sequence is 18 residues long. Germline-derived CDR1 and CDR2 are SGDLS and YYNGEE. V was clipped by 0 bases and J by 0 bases, with 16 bases between them. CDR3 DNA sequence: TGTGCCAGCAGCGTAGTCGGCAGGCCGGGGGATAGCAATCAGCCCCAGCATTTT. Translated: CASSVVGRPGDSNQPQHF.

The rearrangement uses TRBV7-9 and TRBJ2-2; TRBD1 agrees at 8 bases. Germline V gene lookup returns CDR1 SEHNR and CDR2 FQNEAQ (reference sequence). This CDR3 has 14 residues. Trimming cost V 6 bases and J 4 bases; bases outside gene matches: 4. CDR3: CASSSTGGTGELFF. The CDR3 region has the DNA TGTGCCAGCAGTTCCACAGGGGGCACCGGGGAGCTGTTTTTT.

This chain joins TRBV27 and TRBJ2-7, with 12 bases that match TRBD2. Trimming cost V 4 bases and J 5 bases; bases outside gene matches: 9. This CDR3 region has 16 residues. Germline CDR1 is MNHEY and CDR2 is SMNVEV (reference sequence). CDR3 amino acids: CASSWTRTSGIDEQYF. The CDR3 DNA reads as TGTGCCAGCAGTTGGACGCGGACTAGCGGGATAGACGAGCAGTACTTC.

Here the CDR3 reads CASSASGAGFTEAFF. For the CDR3, the DNA is TGTGCCAGCAGCGCCAGCGGGGCAGGATTCACTGAAGCTTTCTTT. The gene calls are TRBV7-8 and TRBJ1-1, with TRBD1 as a possible D gene (5 bases). The germline V gene encodes CDR1 SGHVS and CDR2 FQNEAQ. This CDR3 contains 15 residues. V lost 5 bases, J lost 4 bases, and 17 bases lay in between.

The table lists this clone with a count of one. Other DNA variants within this sample encode the same CDR3. The chain is built from TRBV19 and TRBJ2-7; D is undetermined. V was trimmed by 5 bases and J by 2 bases, leaving 7 bases between them. This CDR3 has 12 residues. The germline V gene has CDR1 LNHDA and CDR2 SQIVND (reference sequence). CDR3 in amino acids: CASSDGPYEQYF. The CDR3 bases are TGTGCCAGTAGTGACGGGCCCTACGAGCAGTACTTC.

The CDR3 DNA sequence: TGTGCCAGCAGTGAATTTGTAGGCGGGGCAGAGACCCAGTACTTC. The encoded protein is CASSEFVGGAETQYF. The rearrangement uses TRBV2 and TRBJ2-5; D might be TRBD2 (6 bases). Germline V CDR1 and CDR2: SNHLY, FYNNEI. With 2 bases removed from V and 4 bases from J, the gap between germline ends came to 14 bases. This CDR3 is built from 15 residues.

This clone was picked up one time. The chain uses TRBV11-2 and TRBJ1-1, with a weak D call TRBD1 (5 bases). The germline V gene encodes CDR1 SGHAT and CDR2 FQNNGV. The V and J ends lost 2 bases and 6 bases respectively, with 13 bases between them. This CDR3 contains 14 residues. The CDR3 sequence is CASSLQGKAPEAFF. DNA for the CDR3: TGTGCCAGCAGCTTACAGGGAAAGGCCCCTGAAGCTTTCTTT.

V is TRBV6-6 and J is TRBJ2-2; D remains ambiguous. There are 13 residues in the CDR3. The V gene lost 4 bases and the J gene lost 6 bases, with 9 bases spanning the gap. Germline CDR1 and CDR2: MNHNY and SVGAGI (reference sequence). CDR3 nucleotide sequence: TGTGCCAGCAGTTCCTTTTTATCCGGGGAGCTGTTTTTT. Protein: CASSSFLSGELFF.

The rearrangement joins TRBV27 to TRBJ2-1; perhaps TRBD2 as D (5 bases). The germline V gene has CDR1 MNHEY and CDR2 SMNVEV (reference sequence). The CDR3 has 13 residues. Trimming removed 8 bases at V and 4 bases at J, with 12 bases between. CDR3: CASSRAGYNEQFF. CDR3 in DNA: TGTGCCAGCTCCCGGGCGGGTTACAATGAGCAGTTCTTC.

This chain connects TRBV7-6 to TRBJ2-3; 10 nucleotides agree with TRBD2. Trimming at V came to 4 bases and at J to 3 bases, leaving 7 bases not matched to a gene. This CDR3 has 16 residues. Germline V CDR1 and CDR2: SGHVS, FNYEAQ. The CDR3 region is CASSWEGTSVTDTQYF. The CDR3 DNA sequence: TGTGCCAGCAGCTGGGAGGGGACTAGCGTAACAGATACGCAGTATTTT.

The count of this clone is one. Other DNA sequences in this sample translate to the same CDR3. The V gene is TRBV9, the J gene TRBJ2-7; no clear D. The germline gives CDR1 SGDLS, CDR2 YYNGEE. Trimming left V 2 bases short and J 0 bases short, with 6 bases between. The CDR3 has 13 residues. The CDR3 DNA is TGTGCCAGCAGCGTCGGCCTCTCCTACGAGCAGTACTTC. Its protein is CASSVGLSYEQYF. Filled out from reference TRBV9 and TRBJ2-7, the complete variable domain reads DSGVTQTPKHLITATGQRVTLRCSPRSGDLSVYWYQQSLDQGLQFLIQYYNGEERAKGNILERFSAQQFPDLHSELNLSSLELGDSALYFCASSVGLSYEQYFGPGTRLTVT.

The chain recombines TRBV7-6 with TRBJ2-7; 7 bases line up with TRBD2. Germline V gene sequence: CDR1 SGHVS, CDR2 FNYEAQ. This CDR3 region has 16 residues. Trimming took 5 bases from V and 2 from J; bases not matched to a gene: 12. The CDR3 spells CASSPQYPGGTYEQYF. The CDR3 coding sequence is TGTGCCAGCAGCCCCCAGTATCCGGGAGGAACCTACGAGCAGTACTTC.

The chain recombines TRBV4-1 with TRBJ2-7; TRBD1 or TRBD2 may be the D gene (5 bases each). The CDR3 spans 14 residues. V was pared by 0 bases and J by 7 bases, with 13 bases between. Germline values: CDR1 MGHRA, CDR2 YSYEKL. The CDR3 reads CASSQEAGAKEQYF. The CDR3 DNA follows: TGCGCCAGCAGCCAAGAGGCCGGGGCGAAAGAGCAGTACTTC.

The chain combines TRBV7-8 with TRBJ2-5, with D perhaps assigned TRBD1 or TRBD2 (5 bases each). In germline, CDR1 is SGHVS, CDR2 FQNEAQ. CDR3 size: 15 residues. The ends were cut back, 1 base at V and 6 bases at J, with 15 bases in the middle. The CDR3 DNA reads as TGTGCCAGCAGCTTAGAAGCCGGGGCACGGAAGACCCAGTACTTC. Amino acids: CASSLEAGARKTQYF.

The chain combines TRBV7-6 with TRBJ1-4, with TRBD1 identical over 8 bases. This CDR3 has 15 residues. The V gene's germline CDR1 is SGHVS and CDR2 FNYEAQ. With V trimmed by 5 bases and J by 6 bases, 8 bases remained unmatched. CDR3 DNA sequence: TGTGCCAGCAGCCGAACCAGGGGGCTAGATGAAAAACTGTTTTTT. This encodes CASSRTRGLDEKLFF. The full variable domain, with the rest looked up from reference TRBV7-6 and TRBJ1-4, is GAGVSQSPRYKVTKRGQDVALRCDPISGHVSLYWYRQALGQGPEFLTYFNYEAQQDKSGLPNDRFSAERPEGSISTLTIQRTEQRDSAMYRCASSRTRGLDEKLFFGSGTQLSVL.